Presented here are 8 T cell receptor beta chains from one specimen sequenced in a study of T cells in Graves' hyperthyroidism and ophthalmopathy. Authors of the study amplified TCR beta CDR3 regions from RNA transcripts. The HTBI set primed first-round TCR CDR3 RT-PCR. TCRdb reprocessed the multiplex PCR reads with MiXCR, giving one entry per CDR3 protein. The sample has some 800,000 distinct CDR3 sequences; 38% are singletons. The sequenced sample consisted of blood. All receptors derive from a man in his late teens or twenties with Graves' hyperthyroidism.

About this clonotype itself: A much bigger clone sits one base away, suggesting this may be a read error. The rearrangement uses TRBV24-1 and TRBJ2-7; either TRBD1 or TRBD2 may supply D (8 bases each). V lost 3 bases and J 2 bases, leaving 16 bases between the germline ends. The CDR3 consists of 16 residues. CDR1 KGHDR and CDR2 SFDVKD come from the germline V gene. The CDR3 here is CATSDAGGRGPYEQYF. The CDR3 DNA reads TGTGCCACCAGTGATGCGGGGGGCAGGGGGCCCTACGAGCAGTACTTC.

To note about this clonotype: One end of the junction varies from germline; a read error may be responsible. The V call is TRBV11-2, the J call TRBJ1-5; 7 bases fit TRBD1. Germline values: CDR1 SGHAT, CDR2 FQNNGV. CDR3 length: 16 amino acids. The CDR3 sequence: CASSLDWVGGNEPQHF. The CDR3 nucleotides are TGTGCCAGCAGCTTAGATTGGGTAGGGGGCAATGAGCCCCAGCATTTT.

This clonotype has only a few counts. The chain carries TRBV20-1 and TRBJ2-7; no clear D. CDR1 is DFQATT and CDR2 is SNEGSKA in the germline V gene (reference sequence). CDR3 length: 11 residues. V lost 6 bases and J lost 5, with 11 bases in between. Written as DNA, the CDR3 is TGCAGTGCCGTACCCGGCGACGAGCAGTACTTC. This encodes CSAVPGDEQYF.

The chain is built from TRBV7-2 and TRBJ2-7, with 9 bases identical to TRBD1. This CDR3 is built from 15 residues. Trimming cost V 1 base and J 6 bases; bases outside gene matches: 7. Germline V lookup: CDR1 SGHTA, CDR2 FQGNSA. CDR3 residues: CASSLGYRGQFEQYF. The CDR3 nucleotides read TGTGCCAGCAGCTTAGGATACAGGGGGCAATTCGAGCAGTACTTC.

This clonotype was detected ten times or more. The rearrangement links TRBV11-3 to TRBJ1-1; unclear D gene. The V gene lost 1 base and the J gene lost 0 bases, with 9 bases spanning the gap. This CDR3 comprises 15 residues. Germline V lookup: CDR1 SGHNT, CDR2 YENEEA. CDR3 nucleotide sequence: TGTGCCAGCAGCTTAGTAGTCCAGATGAACACTGAAGCTTTCTTT. Its translation is CASSLVVQMNTEAFF.

This clonotype has more than one count but fewer than ten. This chain connects TRBV7-8 to TRBJ2-7; the D gene is possibly TRBD2 (5 bases). Trimming stripped 4 bases from V and 3 bases from J, with 19 bases between. This CDR3 is built from 16 residues. Germline lookup yields CDR1 SGHVS and CDR2 FQNEAQ. The CDR3 sequence is CASSSKNRGNNYEQYF. The CDR3 DNA follows: TGTGCCAGCAGCTCCAAGAACCGGGGAAATAACTACGAGCAGTACTTC.

With regard to this clonotype: This clone may be a read error of a much larger clone one base away. The chain links TRBV7-2 to TRBJ2-7, with D uncertain. This CDR3 contains 11 residues. Deletions cut 3 bases from V and 9 bases from J, with 9 bases between. Germline loops: CDR1 SGHTA, CDR2 FQGNSA. The CDR3 protein is CASSLDDGQYF. DNA of the CDR3: TGTGCCAGCAGCTTGGACGACGGGCAGTACTTC.

V is TRBV29-1 and J is TRBJ2-7, with TRBD1 matching over 7 bases. The CDR3 has 11 amino acids. Germline V CDR1 and CDR2: SQVTM, ANQGSEA. V lost 8 bases, J lost 8 bases, and 9 bases stayed unmatched. Written as DNA, the CDR3 is TGCAGCCACTCGACAGGGTGGAAGCAGTACTTC. Protein: CSHSTGWKQYF.